One sample yielded the 13 T cell receptor beta chains listed below, sequenced in a study of Ad26.COV2.S vaccination and SARS-CoV-2 variants. Treatment defined: over 15 received Ad26.COV2.S at low or high dose, single or two shots; about 5 received placebo; per-sample allocation not given. Collection of samples fell on day 63 after the first vaccine or placebo injection. The method was immunoSEQ multiplex PCR; TCRdb's version includes in-frame clones alone and lacks a portion of them. Among under 400,000 clones listed, 80% to 90% were seen once. The sample was peripheral blood, taken in a trial of Ad26.COV2.S vaccine versus placebo. These receptors all come from a person between 18 and 60 years old who received the Ad26.COV2.S COVID-19 vaccine or a placebo.

The rearrangement uses TRBV30 and TRBJ2-7, with 9 bases that match TRBD1. The CDR3 extends over 12 amino acids. The germline V gene encodes CDR1 GTSNPN and CDR2 SVGIG (reference sequence). Trimming cost V 5 bases and J 3 bases; bases outside gene matches: 2. The CDR3 loop is CAWGTGSYEQYF. The CDR3, as DNA: TGTGCCTGGGGGACAGGGAGCTACGAGCAGTACTTC.

This chain uses TRBV25-1 with TRBJ1-5; D is undetermined. Germline CDR1 and CDR2: MGHDK and SYGVNS. The CDR3 extends over 15 amino acids. Deletions cut 3 bases from V and 0 bases from J, with 9 bases between. The CDR3 loop reads CASSDSPYSNQPQHF. CDR3 nucleotides: TGTGCCAGCAGTGACAGCCCTTATAGCAATCAGCCCCAGCATTTT.

There are a few counts of this clone. The chain employs TRBV2 and TRBJ2-2; TRBD1 agrees at 10 bases. The CDR3 spans 16 residues. Germline V gives CDR1 SNHLY, CDR2 FYNNEI. V trimming: 3 bases; J trimming: 6 bases; junction bases outside the gene matches: 7. CDR3 sequence: CASSDARDRGPGELFF. The DNA of the CDR3 is TGTGCCAGCAGTGACGCCCGGGACAGGGGCCCCGGGGAGCTGTTTTTT.

V and J are TRBV5-1 and TRBJ1-1; tentatively, D is TRBD1 (5 bases). CDR1 is SGHRS, CDR2 YFSETQ, per germline. The CDR3 is 15 residues long. With 0 bases removed from V and 3 bases from J, the gap between germline ends came to 12 bases. The CDR3 coding sequence is TGCGCCAGCAGCTTGGGGCCAGGGTATGACACTGAAGCTTTCTTT. Protein product: CASSLGPGYDTEAFF. Supplemented by reference TRBV5-1 and TRBJ1-1, the full variable domain reads KAGVTQTPRYLIKTRGQQVTLSCSPISGHRSVSWYQQTPGQGLQFLFEYFSETQRNKGNFPGRFSGRQFSNSRSEMNVSTLELGDSALYLCASSLGPGYDTEAFFGQGTRLTVV.

This chain links TRBV14 with TRBJ2-7; 8 nucleotides line up with TRBD2. The CDR3 spans 16 residues. Unmatched junction bases numbered 9, after V lost 3 bases and J lost 2 bases. Germline-derived CDR1 and CDR2 are SGHDN and FVKESK. CDR3 bases: TGTGCCAGCAGCCACTTAAGCGGGGGCCTACCCTACGAGCAGTACTTC. It codes for CASSHLSGGLPYEQYF.

The chain has TRBV30 and TRBJ2-7; a weak D match, TRBD2 (6 bases). The CDR3 runs to 11 residues. Trimming took off 7 bases at V and 7 bases at J, with 14 bases between the two ends. Per germline, CDR1 GTSNPN and CDR2 SVGIG (reference sequence). This chain's CDR3 is CASGVGLEQYF. The DNA of the CDR3 is TGTGCCTCGGGGGTCGGACTGGAGCAGTACTTC.

Here the CDR3 reads CASTSIGTDNEQFF. CDR3 DNA: TGTGCCAGCACCTCAATTGGGACTGACAATGAGCAGTTCTTC. The chain uses TRBV6-5 and TRBJ2-1; the D gene is possibly TRBD2 (6 bases). The length of the CDR3 is 14 residues. Germline V gene sequence: CDR1 MNHEY, CDR2 SVGAGI. Trimming stripped 7 bases from V and 5 bases from J, with 15 bases between.

The V call is TRBV14, the J call TRBJ2-7, with D perhaps given as TRBD1 or TRBD2 (6 bases each). The CDR3 has 11 amino acids. Germline assignment: CDR1 SGHDN and CDR2 FVKESK. Trimming cost V 5 bases and J 8 bases, with 10 bases left between them. Written as DNA, the CDR3 is TGTGCCAGCAGCTTTGGGGGGCAGCAGTACTTC. Its protein product is CASSFGGQQYF.

This chain uses TRBV30 with TRBJ2-3; D gene uncertain. Germline CDR1 and CDR2: GTSNPN and SVGIG (reference sequence). V was shortened by 2 bases and J by 4 bases, with 16 bases between the two germline ends. There are 15 residues in the CDR3. CDR3 nucleotides: TGTGCCTGGAGTTTTCGGCGTTTGGGGTCAGATACGCAGTATTTT. This translates into CAWSFRRLGSDTQYF.

This chain connects TRBV2 to TRBJ1-2; 10 nucleotides line up with TRBD1. The CDR3 contains 13 residues. Per germline, CDR1 SNHLY and CDR2 FYNNEI. The V and J ends lost 6 bases and 7 bases, in that order; junction bases with no gene match: 5. Here the CDR3 reads CASRGTGAFGYTF. CDR3 bases: TGTGCCAGCAGGGGGACAGGGGCCTTTGGCTACACCTTC. The full variable domain, completed using reference TRBV2 and TRBJ1-2, is EPEVTQTPSHQVTQMGQEVILRCVPISNHLYFYWYRQILGQKVEFLVSFYNNEISEKSEIFDDQFSVERPDGSNFTLKIRSTKLEDSAMYFCASRGTGAFGYTFGSGTRLTVV.

The chain joins TRBV5-5 to TRBJ1-5; D not certain. From germline, CDR1 is SGHKS and CDR2 YYEKEE (reference sequence). The CDR3 totals 14 residues. The V and J ends lost 2 bases and 0 bases respectively, with 6 bases between them. The DNA for the CDR3 is TGTGCCAGCAGCTTTCACTATAGCAATCAGCCCCAGCATTTT. The encoded protein is CASSFHYSNQPQHF.

This clone has just one count. The chain recombines TRBV6-5 with TRBJ1-2, with TRBD1 matching over 12 bases. Per the germline V gene, CDR1 is MNHEY and CDR2 is SVGAGI. The CDR3 loop spans 15 amino acids. The ends lost 6 bases at V and 6 bases at J; junction bases unmatched: 8. CDR3 DNA sequence: TGTGCCAGCAGCATTACCGGGACAGGGGGCCATGGCTACACCTTC. Protein product: CASSITGTGGHGYTF.

J is TRBJ2-7 and V is TRBV5-4; TRBD2 might be the D (5 bases). Trimming cost V 0 bases and J 1 base, with 11 bases left between them. The germline V gene encodes CDR1 SGHNT and CDR2 YYREEE (reference sequence). This CDR3 is built from 15 residues. The DNA of the CDR3 is TGTGCCAGCAGCTTGGCGCCCGGACTTTCCTACGAGCAGTACTTC. This encodes CASSLAPGLSYEQYF.